This TCR beta chain appears in the sequencing data of a study of somatic mutations in cytotoxic T cells in rheumatoid arthritis. Background on the study: Patients gave 30 ml EDTA peripheral blood immediately after diagnosis, prior to starting treatment. Study results and limitations: Clonality of CD8+ T cells, which was compared between rheumatoid arthritis patients and age-matched healthy controls, did not differ significantly.

To note about this clone: Its antigen remains unidentified.

CDR1 is SNHLY, CDR2 FYNNEI, per germline. There are 16 residues in the CDR3. Generated by immunoSEQ multiplex PCR, the TCRdb table keeps only in-frame clones and is missing some. The sample records 13,000 to 15,000 clones, 65% to 85% being singletons. The chain employs TRBV2 and TRBJ2-1; 11 bases fit TRBD2. The source is an adult with rheumatoid arthritis. Material for sequencing was CD8+ T cells sorted from blood. The CDR3 DNA reads TGTGTTAGCAGAGGGGGTAGCGGGGGGGCCAACAATGAGCAGTTCTTC. Its translation: CVSRGGSGGANNEQFF.